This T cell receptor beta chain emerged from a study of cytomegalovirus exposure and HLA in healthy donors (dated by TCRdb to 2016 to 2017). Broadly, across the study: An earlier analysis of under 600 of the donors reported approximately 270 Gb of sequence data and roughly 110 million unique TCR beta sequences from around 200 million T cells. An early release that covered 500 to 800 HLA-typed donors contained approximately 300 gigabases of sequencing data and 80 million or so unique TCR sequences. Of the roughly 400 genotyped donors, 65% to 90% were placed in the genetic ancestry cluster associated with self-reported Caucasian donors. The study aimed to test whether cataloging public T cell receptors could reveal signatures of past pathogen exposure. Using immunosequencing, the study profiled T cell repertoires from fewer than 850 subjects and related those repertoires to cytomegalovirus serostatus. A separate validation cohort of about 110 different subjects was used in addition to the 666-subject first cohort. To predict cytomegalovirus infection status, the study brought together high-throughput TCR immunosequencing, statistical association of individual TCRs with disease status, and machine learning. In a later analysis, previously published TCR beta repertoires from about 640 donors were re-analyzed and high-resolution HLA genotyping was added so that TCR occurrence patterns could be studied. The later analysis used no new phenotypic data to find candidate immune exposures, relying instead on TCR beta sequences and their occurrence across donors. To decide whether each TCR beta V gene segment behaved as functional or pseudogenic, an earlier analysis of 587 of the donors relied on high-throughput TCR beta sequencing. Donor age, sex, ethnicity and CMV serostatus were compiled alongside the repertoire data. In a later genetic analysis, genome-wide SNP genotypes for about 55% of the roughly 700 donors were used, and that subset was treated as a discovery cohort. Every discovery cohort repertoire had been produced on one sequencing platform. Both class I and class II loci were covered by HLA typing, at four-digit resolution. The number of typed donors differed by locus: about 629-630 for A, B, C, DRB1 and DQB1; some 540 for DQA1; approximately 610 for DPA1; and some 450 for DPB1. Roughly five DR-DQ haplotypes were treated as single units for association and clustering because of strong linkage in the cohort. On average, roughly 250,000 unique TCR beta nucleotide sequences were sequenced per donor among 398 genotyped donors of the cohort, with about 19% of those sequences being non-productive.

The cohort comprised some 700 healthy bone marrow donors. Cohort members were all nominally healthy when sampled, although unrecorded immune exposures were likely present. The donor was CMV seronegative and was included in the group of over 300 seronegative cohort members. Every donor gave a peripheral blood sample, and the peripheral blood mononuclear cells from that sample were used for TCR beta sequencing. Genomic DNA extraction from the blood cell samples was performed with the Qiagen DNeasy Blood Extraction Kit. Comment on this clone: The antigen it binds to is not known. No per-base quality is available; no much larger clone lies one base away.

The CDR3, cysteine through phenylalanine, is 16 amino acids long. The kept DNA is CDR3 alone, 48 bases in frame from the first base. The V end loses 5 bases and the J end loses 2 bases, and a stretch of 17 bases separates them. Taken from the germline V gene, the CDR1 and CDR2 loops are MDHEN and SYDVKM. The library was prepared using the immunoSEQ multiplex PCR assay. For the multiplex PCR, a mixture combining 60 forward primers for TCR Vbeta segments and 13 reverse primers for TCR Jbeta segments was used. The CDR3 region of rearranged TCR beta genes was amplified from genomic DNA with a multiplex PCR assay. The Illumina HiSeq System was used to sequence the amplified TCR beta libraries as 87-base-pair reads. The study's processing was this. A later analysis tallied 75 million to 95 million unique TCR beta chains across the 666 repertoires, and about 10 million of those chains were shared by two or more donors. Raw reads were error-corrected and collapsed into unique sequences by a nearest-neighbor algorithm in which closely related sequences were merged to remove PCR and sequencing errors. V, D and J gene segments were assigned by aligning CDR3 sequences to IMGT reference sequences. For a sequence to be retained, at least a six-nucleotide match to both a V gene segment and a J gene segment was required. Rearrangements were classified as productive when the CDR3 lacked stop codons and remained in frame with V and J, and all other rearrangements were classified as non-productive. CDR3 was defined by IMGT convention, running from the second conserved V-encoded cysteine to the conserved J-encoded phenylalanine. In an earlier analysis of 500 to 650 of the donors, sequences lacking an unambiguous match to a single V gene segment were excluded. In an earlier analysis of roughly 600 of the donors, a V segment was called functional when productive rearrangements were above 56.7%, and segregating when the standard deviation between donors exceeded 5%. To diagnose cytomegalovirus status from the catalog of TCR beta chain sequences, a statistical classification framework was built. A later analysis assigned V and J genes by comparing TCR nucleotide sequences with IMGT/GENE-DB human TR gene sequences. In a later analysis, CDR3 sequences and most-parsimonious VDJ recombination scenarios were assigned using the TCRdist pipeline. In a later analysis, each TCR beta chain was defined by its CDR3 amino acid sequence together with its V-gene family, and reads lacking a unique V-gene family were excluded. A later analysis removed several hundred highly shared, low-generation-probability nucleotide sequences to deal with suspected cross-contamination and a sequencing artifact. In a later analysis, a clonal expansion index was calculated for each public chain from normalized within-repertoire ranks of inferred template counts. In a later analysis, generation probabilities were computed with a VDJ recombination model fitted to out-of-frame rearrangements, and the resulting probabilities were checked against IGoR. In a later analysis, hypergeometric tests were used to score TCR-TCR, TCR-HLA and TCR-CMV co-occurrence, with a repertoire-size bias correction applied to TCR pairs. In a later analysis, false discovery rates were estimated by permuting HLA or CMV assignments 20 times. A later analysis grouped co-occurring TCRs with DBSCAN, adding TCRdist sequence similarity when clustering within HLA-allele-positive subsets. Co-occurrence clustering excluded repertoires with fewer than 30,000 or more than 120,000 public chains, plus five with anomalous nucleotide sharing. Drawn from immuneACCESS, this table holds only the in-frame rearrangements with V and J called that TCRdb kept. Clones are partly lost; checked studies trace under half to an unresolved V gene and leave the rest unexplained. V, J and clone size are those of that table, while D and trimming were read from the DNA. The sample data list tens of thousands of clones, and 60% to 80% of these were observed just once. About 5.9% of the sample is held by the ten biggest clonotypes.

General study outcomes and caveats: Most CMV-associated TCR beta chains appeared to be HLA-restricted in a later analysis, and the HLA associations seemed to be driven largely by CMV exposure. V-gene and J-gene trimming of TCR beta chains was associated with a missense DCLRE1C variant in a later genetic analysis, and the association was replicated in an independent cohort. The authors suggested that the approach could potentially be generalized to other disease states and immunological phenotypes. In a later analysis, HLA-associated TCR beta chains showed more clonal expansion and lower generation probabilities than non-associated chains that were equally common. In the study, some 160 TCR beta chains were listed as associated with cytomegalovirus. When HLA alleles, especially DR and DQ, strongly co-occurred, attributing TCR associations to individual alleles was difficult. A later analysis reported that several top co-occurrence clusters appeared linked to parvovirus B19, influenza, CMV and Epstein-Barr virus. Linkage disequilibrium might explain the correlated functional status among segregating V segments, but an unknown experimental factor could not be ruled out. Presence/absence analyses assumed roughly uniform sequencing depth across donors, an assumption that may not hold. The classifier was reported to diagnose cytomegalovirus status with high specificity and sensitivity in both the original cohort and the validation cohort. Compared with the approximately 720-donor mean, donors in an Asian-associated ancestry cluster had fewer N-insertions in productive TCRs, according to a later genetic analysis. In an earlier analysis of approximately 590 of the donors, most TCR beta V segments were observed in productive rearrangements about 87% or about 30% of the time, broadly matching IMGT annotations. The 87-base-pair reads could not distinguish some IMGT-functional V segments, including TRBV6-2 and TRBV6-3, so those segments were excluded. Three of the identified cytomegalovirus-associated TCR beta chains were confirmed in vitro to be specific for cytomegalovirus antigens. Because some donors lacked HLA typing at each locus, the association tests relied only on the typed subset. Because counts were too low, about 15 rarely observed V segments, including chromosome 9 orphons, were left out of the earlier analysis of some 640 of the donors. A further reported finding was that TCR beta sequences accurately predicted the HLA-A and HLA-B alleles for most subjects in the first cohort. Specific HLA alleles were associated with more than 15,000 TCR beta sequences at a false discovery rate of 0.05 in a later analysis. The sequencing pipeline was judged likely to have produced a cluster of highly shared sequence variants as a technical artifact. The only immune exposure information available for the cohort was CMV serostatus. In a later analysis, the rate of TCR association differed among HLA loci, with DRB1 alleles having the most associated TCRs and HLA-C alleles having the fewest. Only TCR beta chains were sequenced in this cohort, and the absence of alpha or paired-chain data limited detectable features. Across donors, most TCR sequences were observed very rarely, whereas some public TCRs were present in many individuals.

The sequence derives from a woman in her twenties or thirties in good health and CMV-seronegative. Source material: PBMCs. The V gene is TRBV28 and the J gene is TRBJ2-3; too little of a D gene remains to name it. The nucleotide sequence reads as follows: TGTGCCAGCAGTACCCTGGCAGGATTGATCACAGATACGCAGTATTTT. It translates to CASSTLAGLITDTQYF.